This is a list of T cell receptor beta chains from one sample in a study of PD-L1 blockade in urothelial cancer. TCRdb's table, derived via immunoSEQ multiplex PCR, lists solely in-frame clones and lacks some. This sample has 38,000 or so clones, with about 85% found just once. Sequences were derived from PBMCs, sampled around atezolizumab (anti-PD-L1) treatment. The receptors were sampled from a man between 65 and 80 years old with urothelial cancer. CDR3s include the opening cysteine and the closing phenylalanine or tryptophan. Each record gives: D gene, V gene, clone size, J gene, CDR3 protein, CDR3 DNA. D genes are given only for firm matches. Clone size is shown for a subset of rows, as once, few, many or a class of expanded clone.

>TRBD1|TRBV5-1|-|TRBJ1-2
CASSVTGGEGFGYTF
TGCGCCAGCAGCGTTACAGGGGGCGAAGGGTTTGGCTACACCTTC
>TRBD1|TRBV27|-|TRBJ1-5
CASSFMSGTGDSNQPQHF
TGTGCCAGCAGTTTTATGTCCGGGACAGGGGATAGCAATCAGCCCCAGCATTTT
>-|TRBV10-1|-|TRBJ1-2
CASSIGSSGLRKYGYTF
TGCGCCAGCAGTATAGGTTCATCCGGACTCAGGAAGTATGGCTACACCTTC
>TRBD2|TRBV7-9|-|TRBJ2-7
CASSSRGSGIYEQYF
TGTGCCAGCAGCTCCCGGGGTAGCGGGATCTACGAGCAGTACTTC
>-|TRBV27|-|TRBJ1-2
CASSLSTGQGIGYTF
TGTGCCAGCAGTTTATCGACGGGGCAGGGGATAGGCTACACCTTC
>TRBD2|TRBV2|-|TRBJ2-1
CASSVEREGRDEQFF
TGTGCCAGCAGTGTGGAGCGGGAGGGCCGAGATGAGCAGTTCTTC
>-|TRBV2|-|TRBJ2-2
CASRVTGLTTGELFF
TGTGCCAGCAGGGTGACAGGACTCACCACCGGGGAGCTGTTTTTT
>TRBD1|TRBV5-8|-|TRBJ2-1
CASSPYRGIGHNEQFF
TGTGCCAGCAGTCCCTACAGGGGCATCGGGCACAATGAGCAGTTCTTC
>-|TRBV7-2|few|TRBJ2-4
CASSLWTEAKNIQYF
TGTGCCAGCAGCCTATGGACAGAAGCCAAAAACATTCAGTACTTC
>TRBD1|TRBV2|-|TRBJ2-3
CASIFRDRAADTQYF
TGTGCCAGCATCTTCCGGGACAGGGCGGCAGATACGCAGTATTTT
>TRBD1|TRBV27|-|TRBJ1-3
CASSFSGGAGNTIYF
TGTGCCAGCAGTTTTTCAGGGGGCGCCGGAAACACCATATATTTT
>TRBD2|TRBV7-9|-|TRBJ2-7
CASSQGTSGSLDEQYF
TGTGCCAGCAGCCAGGGGACTAGCGGTAGTTTAGACGAGCAGTACTTC
>-|TRBV29-1|-|TRBJ1-1
CSARGMVMNTEAFF
TGCAGCGCCAGGGGAATGGTCATGAACACTGAAGCTTTCTTT
>TRBD2|TRBV9|-|TRBJ2-7
CASSAGLAESSYEQYF
TGTGCCAGCAGCGCGGGACTAGCGGAAAGCTCCTACGAGCAGTACTTC
>TRBD2|TRBV5-4|once|TRBJ2-7
CASSTPRGGEGLYEQYF
TGTGCCAGCAGCACCCCCCGCGGGGGGGAGGGCCTTTACGAGCAGTACTTC
>-|TRBV7-2|-|TRBJ1-1
CASSLGPLGNTEAFF
TGTGCCAGCAGCTTAGGGCCCCTAGGGAACACTGAAGCTTTCTTT
>-|TRBV25-1|-|TRBJ1-3
CASMSGKSRRNTIYF
TGTGCCAGCATGTCAGGGAAAAGTCGAAGAAACACCATATATTTT
>-|TRBV6-5|-|TRBJ1-3
CASSYSRGNGNTIYF
TGTGCCAGCAGTTACTCGAGAGGGAATGGAAACACCATATATTTT
>TRBD1|TRBV2|-|TRBJ1-1
CASGIGTATNTEAFF
TGTGCCAGCGGCATCGGGACAGCGACGAACACTGAAGCTTTCTTT
>-|TRBV19|-|TRBJ2-7
CASTPGSAVSDEQYF
TGTGCCAGTACTCCGGGGTCTGCAGTCTCAGACGAGCAGTACTTC
>TRBD1|TRBV29-1|-|TRBJ1-1
CSITRTGGGNTEAFF
TGCAGCATTACCCGTACAGGGGGCGGAAACACTGAAGCTTTCTTT
>-|TRBV18|-|TRBJ2-2
CASSPSGVGTGELFF
TGTGCCAGCTCACCGTCGGGAGTCGGCACCGGGGAGCTGTTTTTT
>TRBD1|TRBV7-9|-|TRBJ1-4
CASSLAAGGNEKLFF
TGTGCCAGCAGCTTAGCTGCAGGGGGCAATGAAAAACTGTTTTTT
>-|TRBV6-1|-|TRBJ1-4
CASSEPGIEKLFF
TGTGCCAGCAGTGAACCAGGAATCGAGAAACTGTTTTTT
>TRBD1|TRBV4-1|medium-sized|TRBJ1-2
CASTLQGALGGYTF
TGCGCCAGCACCCTCCAGGGGGCACTGGGTGGCTACACCTTC
>-|TRBV6-5|-|TRBJ2-6
CASSRTHSGANVLTF
TGTGCCAGCAGTCGAACTCACTCTGGGGCCAACGTCCTGACTTTC
>TRBD2|TRBV2|-|TRBJ2-1
CASSERAGTYNEQFF
TGTGCCAGCAGTGAAAGAGCGGGGACCTACAATGAGCAGTTCTTC
>-|TRBV19|-|TRBJ2-7
CASSNDRNSYEQYF
TGTGCCAGTAGCAACGACAGGAACTCCTACGAGCAGTACTTC
>TRBD1|TRBV12-5|-|TRBJ2-3
CASGLATGGGTDTQYF
TGTGCTAGTGGTTTAGCGACAGGGGGGGGCACAGATACGCAGTATTTT
>TRBD1|TRBV5-1|-|TRBJ1-4
CASSSGQGGEKLFF
TGCGCCAGCAGCTCGGGACAGGGCGGTGAAAAACTGTTTTTT
>TRBD1|TRBV5-1|-|TRBJ2-4
CASSLATTGEPKNIQYF
TGCGCCAGCAGCTTGGCGACGACAGGGGAACCCAAAAACATTCAGTACTTC
>-|TRBV7-9|-|TRBJ2-2
CASSQVGLNTGELFF
TGTGCCAGCAGCCAAGTGGGACTTAACACCGGGGAGCTGTTTTTT
>TRBD2|TRBV15|-|TRBJ2-3
CATSRDGREEDTQYF
TGTGCCACCAGCAGAGATGGGCGGGAGGAAGATACGCAGTATTTT
>TRBD2|TRBV6-1|-|TRBJ2-7
CASSEMGGSPWEQYF
TGTGCCAGCAGTGAAATGGGGGGGAGTCCTTGGGAGCAGTACTTC
>TRBD1|TRBV9|-|TRBJ1-1
CASSRQTGTANTEAFF
TGTGCCAGCAGCAGACAAACCGGGACAGCGAACACTGAAGCTTTCTTT
>-|TRBV6-1|-|TRBJ1-5
CASSAWGVGNQPQHF
TGTGCCAGCAGCGCGTGGGGAGTCGGCAATCAGCCCCAGCATTTT
>-|TRBV7-8|once|TRBJ2-7
CASSLIGGQGAFYEQYF
TGTGCCAGCAGCTTAATCGGTGGGCAGGGCGCCTTCTACGAGCAGTACTTC
>-|TRBV4-1|-|TRBJ2-1
CASSQGPFRENGEQFF
TGCGCCAGCAGCCAAGGTCCCTTTCGTGAAAACGGTGAGCAGTTCTTC
>-|TRBV18|once|TRBJ2-7
CASSPRRDSSYEQYF
TGTGCCAGCTCACCACGGCGGGACAGCTCCTACGAGCAGTACTTC
>-|TRBV29-1|once|TRBJ2-4
CSVFDKGDIQYF
TGCAGCGTGTTCGACAAGGGGGACATTCAGTACTTC
>-|TRBV12-2|-|TRBJ2-7
CASRTPGGRPYEQYF
TGTGCAAGTCGAACTCCAGGGGGTCGCCCCTACGAGCAGTACTTC
>TRBD2|TRBV5-6|once|TRBJ2-1
CASSKWTSVGLGFF
TGTGCCAGCAGCAAATGGACTAGCGTCGGGTTGGGGTTCTTC
>-|TRBV5-1|-|TRBJ1-2
CASSPREGNYGYTF
TGCGCCAGCAGCCCCAGGGAAGGGAACTATGGCTACACCTTC
>TRBD2|TRBV2|-|TRBJ2-7
CASSPSSGRNEQHF
TGTGCCAGCAGTCCATCTAGCGGGAGAAACGAGCAGCACTTC
>-|TRBV2|-|TRBJ2-2
CASRYSGELFF
TGTGCCAGCAGGTATAGCGGGGAGCTGTTTTTT
>TRBD1|TRBV5-1|once|TRBJ2-5
CASSGGSTGDGETQYF
TGCGCCAGCAGCGGAGGATCGACAGGGGATGGGGAGACCCAGTACTTC
>TRBD1|TRBV25-1|few|TRBJ1-4
CASSDPGQGDEKLFF
TGTGCCAGCAGTGATCCGGGACAGGGGGATGAAAAACTGTTTTTT